The clone carrying this TCR beta chain has a count of ten or more. The antigen is unknown. The record originates from a study of blood T cells in healthy people across ages. General study points: Age showed a roughly linear inverse relationship with TCR beta diversity per million T cells.

Combining a sample-barcoded 5' primer with a J-beta primer mix, a second PCR ran for roughly 7 to 12 cycles. Each CDR3 protein is one row after TCRdb ran MiXCR on the 5' RACE reads. Of roughly 800,000 distinct CDR3 sequences in the sample, around a quarter were seen once. CDR3 length: 12 amino acids. Germline V gene sequence: CDR1 DFQATT, CDR2 SNEGSKA (reference sequence). V lost 6 bases and J lost 3; bases outside the gene matches: 1. These records were also assigned to another study, of T cells of mothers and their children. That work states: A second PCR was performed with the M1S primer. This primer added sample barcodes and 2-4 random nucleotides. Every mother produced more than 8 million TCR beta CDR3 reads, whereas every child provided 2.5 million to 3.5 million.

The sequencing sample was made of blood. This sequence was found in a boy between 10 and 17 years old in good health. The chain links TRBV20-1 to TRBJ2-4; 8 nucleotides agree with TRBD1. CDR3 bases: TGCAGTGCCGGGACAGGCAAAAACATTCAGTACTTC. Protein sequence: CSAGTGKNIQYF.